This T cell receptor (beta chain) was profiled in a study of control samples from healthy donors and cancer patients. V was cut by 1 base and J by 2 bases, with 10 bases left in between. The germline gives CDR1 SGHDT, CDR2 YYEEEE. This CDR3 has 15 residues. Assay: immunoSEQ multiplex PCR; the TCRdb copy retains only in-frame clones and omits some. Among 70,000 to 100,000 clones listed, about 90% were seen once. Sequencing input: PBMCs. V is TRBV5-6 and J is TRBJ2-1; D not resolved. This TCR came from a woman aged 55-69 years with head and neck cancer. The CDR3 protein is CASSLWTIAYNEQFF. The CDR3 DNA reads as TGTGCCAGCAGCTTGTGGACGATAGCCTACAATGAGCAGTTCTTC.